These 30 T cell receptor beta chains share one sample of origin, sequenced in a study of blood T cell repertoires in COVID-19. The table came from immunoSEQ multiplex PCR; TCRdb's copy has only in-frame clones and leaves some out. The sample shows 330,000 or so clones, 80% to 95% of them seen only once. The source material was PBMCs or T cells enriched from blood (not recorded which). These TCRs come from a woman aged 25 to 45 who had recovered from COVID-19.

The chain joins TRBV5-1 to TRBJ2-3, with D maybe TRBD1 (6 bases). The CDR3 runs 14 residues. Germline-derived CDR1 and CDR2 are SGHRS and YFSETQ. V gave up 4 bases and J gave up 1 base, with 10 bases separating them. CDR3 nucleotides: TGCGCCAGCAGCGCACGACAGGGCACAGATACGCAGTATTTT. Translation gives CASSARQGTDTQYF.

This clone was found a few times. The chain couples TRBV19 to TRBJ2-3; 9 nucleotides agree with TRBD1. The CDR3 loop spans 14 amino acids. The germline V gene encodes CDR1 LNHDA and CDR2 SQIVND (reference sequence). The junction had 8 bases not matched to a gene; V was cut back by 10 bases and J by 3 bases. The CDR3 DNA is TGTGCCACCGGAGGTGGGACAGGGACAGATACGCAGTATTTT. The encoded protein is CATGGGTGTDTQYF.

This rearrangement joins TRBV2 to TRBJ1-1; 9 positions agree with TRBD1. The CDR3 contains 15 residues. The junction had 7 bases not matched to a gene; V was cut back by 5 bases and J by 3 bases. Germline V lookup: CDR1 SNHLY, CDR2 FYNNEI. CDR3 loop: CASSYRTGDDTEAFF. DNA for the CDR3: TGTGCCAGCAGTTATCGGACAGGGGATGACACTGAAGCTTTCTTT.

A few counts support this clone. The V call is TRBV6-5, the J call TRBJ1-4; D remains unclear. The CDR3 has 11 residues. Germline lookup yields CDR1 MNHEY and CDR2 SVGAGI. The CDR3 loop is CVAGTGEKLFF. The CDR3 nucleotides read TGTGTCGCGGGCACCGGAGAAAAACTGTTTTTT.

The genes are TRBV10-3 and TRBJ2-7; 7 bases are shared with TRBD2. Germline-derived CDR1 and CDR2 are ENHRY and SYGVKD. The CDR3 is 13 residues long. The ends lost 7 bases at V and 3 bases at J; junction bases unmatched: 6. CDR3 protein: CAITPGGRYEQYF. CDR3 DNA: TGTGCCATCACTCCGGGAGGTCGCTACGAGCAGTACTTC.

This clone was observed once. The rearrangement uses TRBV4-2 and TRBJ1-4, with TRBD1 identical over 9 bases. Germline trimming cut 0 bases from V and 8 bases from J; bases unmatched to any gene: 7. Germline CDR1 and CDR2: LGHNA and YNFKEQ. The length of the CDR3 is 16 residues. CDR3 in amino acids: CASSQDPGQGREKLFF. The CDR3 DNA sequence: TGTGCCAGCAGCCAAGACCCGGGACAGGGCCGGGAAAAACTGTTTTTT.

The rearrangement uses TRBV3-1 (or the pseudogene TRBV3-2) and TRBJ1-2; tentatively, D is TRBD1 (6 bases). The germline CDR1 and CDR2 sequences are LGHDT and YNNKEL (reference sequence). The CDR3 spans 15 residues. V shed 1 base and J shed 4 bases, with 13 bases lying between them. Here the CDR3 reads CASSQGGGLSYGYTF. CDR3 nucleotides: TGTGCCAGCAGCCAAGGGGGGGGGCTGAGCTATGGCTACACCTTC.

The rearrangement links TRBV5-5 to TRBJ1-1; 7 bases align to TRBD1. There are 15 residues in the CDR3. V trimming: 5 bases; J trimming: 0 bases; junction bases outside the gene matches: 7. CDR1 is SGHKS, CDR2 YYEKEE, per germline (reference sequence). The CDR3 here is CASSSETGLNTEAFF. The CDR3, as DNA: TGTGCCAGCAGTTCAGAGACAGGGCTGAACACTGAAGCTTTCTTT. Filled out from reference TRBV5-5 and TRBJ1-1, the complete variable domain reads DAGVTQSPTHLIKTRGQQVTLRCSPISGHKSVSWYQQVLGQGPQFIFQYYEKEERGRGNFPDRFSARQFPNYSSELNVNALLLGDSALYLCASSSETGLNTEAFFGQGTRLTVV.

This rearrangement joins TRBV19 to TRBJ1-1, with D possibly TRBD1 on 5 matching bases. Looked up from germline, CDR1 is LNHDA and CDR2 is SQIVND (reference sequence). The CDR3 consists of 15 residues. V was shortened by 6 bases and J by 3 bases, with 17 bases between the two germline ends. The CDR3: CASSTSRVGYTEAFF. The CDR3 nucleotides read TGTGCCAGTAGCACCTCCAGGGTGGGGTACACTGAAGCTTTCTTT.

The chain has TRBV21-1 and TRBJ1-6. TRBV21-1 corresponds to a pseudogene. The CDR3 is 18 residues long. This chain's CDR3 is CASRDGREGFGFDSPLHF. CDR3 coding DNA: TGTGCCAGCAGGGACGGAAGGGAGGGTTTTGGTTTTGACTCACCCCTCCACTTT.

The chain links TRBV28 to TRBJ2-7; 7 bases fit TRBD1. V lost 5 bases, J lost 3 bases, and 4 bases stayed unmatched. CDR1 is MDHEN, CDR2 SYDVKM, per germline. The CDR3 runs 13 residues. The CDR3 sequence: CASSPGQHYEQYF. CDR3 in DNA: TGTGCCAGCAGTCCGGGACAGCACTACGAGCAGTACTTC.

This chain connects TRBV18 to TRBJ1-1; 9 positions agree with TRBD1. The CDR3 runs 13 residues. V shed 8 bases and J 1 base; nucleotides not matched to a gene: 2. Germline CDR1 reads KGHSH; CDR2 reads LQKENI. The CDR3 reads CASRQGENTEAFF. DNA for the CDR3: TGTGCCAGCCGACAGGGGGAGAACACTGAAGCTTTCTTT.

This rearrangement joins TRBV11-1 to TRBJ2-1; 11 bases are shared with TRBD1. The ends lost 6 bases at V and 7 bases at J; junction bases unmatched: 11. Germline assignment: CDR1 SGHAT and CDR2 FQDESV (reference sequence). The CDR3 is 16 amino acids. The CDR3 coding sequence is TGTGCCAGCAGTCTATTAGGAGGGACAGGGGGGAATGAGCAGTTCTTC. Its translation: CASSLLGGTGGNEQFF.

The chain combines TRBV5-5 with TRBJ1-5; D unclear. The CDR3 is 17 amino acids. Germline V CDR1 and CDR2: SGHKS, YYEKEE (reference sequence). V lost 4 bases and J lost 6, with 23 bases in between. The CDR3 region is CASSPPAVREGGQPQHF. Written as DNA, the CDR3 is TGTGCCAGCAGCCCGCCTGCGGTACGGGAGGGCGGTCAGCCCCAGCATTTT.

The chain recombines TRBV4-1 with TRBJ1-4; TRBD1 agrees at 8 bases. V lost 3 bases, J lost 5 bases, and 11 bases stayed unmatched. The germline gives CDR1 MGHRA, CDR2 YSYEKL. This CDR3 region has 17 residues. The CDR3 sequence: CASSQTGVNLGNEKLFF. The CDR3 bases are TGCGCCAGCAGCCAGACAGGGGTTAACCTTGGAAATGAAAAACTGTTTTTT.

The rearrangement links TRBV18 to TRBJ2-2, with 11 nucleotides matching TRBD1. The CDR3 covers 15 residues. The germline CDR1 and CDR2 sequences are KGHSH and LQKENI. The ends lost 6 bases at V and 4 bases at J; junction bases unmatched: 4. CDR3 bases: TGTGCCAGCTCGGAGGGGACAGGGGGCACCGGGGAGCTGTTTTTT. Protein sequence: CASSEGTGGTGELFF. Filled out from reference TRBV18 and TRBJ2-2, the complete variable domain reads NAGVMQNPRHLVRRRGQEARLRCSPMKGHSHVYWYRQLPEEGLKFMVYLQKENIIDESGMPKERFSAEFPKEGPSILRIQQVVRGDSAAYFCASSEGTGGTGELFFGEGSRLTVL.

This chain joins TRBV7-8 and TRBJ2-1; D remains unclear. The germline gives CDR1 SGHVS, CDR2 FQNEAQ. The V and J ends lost 5 bases and 6 bases respectively, with 17 bases between them. This CDR3 has 15 amino acids. The DNA for the CDR3 is TGTGCCAGCAGCGGAACAGTTAGTCCCAGCAATGAGCAGTTCTTC. Translating gives CASSGTVSPSNEQFF.

The chain joins TRBV14 to TRBJ1-6, with D unclear. This CDR3 comprises 15 residues. Trimming removed 1 base from V and 7 bases from J, with 11 bases in between. Germline V gene lookup returns CDR1 SGHDN and CDR2 FVKESK. This CDR3 reads CASSQAGRFNSPLHF. CDR3 bases: TGTGCCAGCAGCCAAGCGGGGAGATTCAATTCACCCCTCCACTTT.

As concerns this clone: At the DNA level, this CDR3 is encoded by other sequences in the same sample as well. The chain combines TRBV19 with TRBJ1-1, with 9 bases fitting TRBD1. V shed 6 bases, J shed 1 base, and the junction held 3 bases outside the gene matches. CDR3 length: 14 residues. CDR1 and CDR2 (germline): LNHDA, SQIVND (reference sequence). The CDR3, as DNA: TGTGCCAGTAGCACAGGGGGCGGGAACACTGAAGCTTTCTTT. This translates into CASSTGGGNTEAFF.

This clone was recorded only once. The chain combines TRBV29-1 with TRBJ1-1, with TRBD1 identical over 7 bases. The CDR3 has 13 residues. Germline assignment: CDR1 SQVTM and CDR2 ANQGSEA. After removal of 4 bases from V and 5 bases from J, the junction contained 7 bases not matched to a gene. The CDR3 reads CSVAVAGGTEAFF. In nucleotides, the CDR3 is TGCAGCGTTGCCGTCGCAGGGGGGACTGAAGCTTTCTTT.

The V and J genes are TRBV19 and TRBJ1-1; D uncertain. Deletions cut 3 bases from V and 2 bases from J, with 13 bases between. Germline V lookup: CDR1 LNHDA, CDR2 SQIVND (reference sequence). The CDR3 contains 15 residues. The CDR3 is CASSIAAEINTEAFF. As DNA, the CDR3 is TGTGCCAGTAGTATCGCGGCAGAAATCAACACTGAAGCTTTCTTT.

The chain couples TRBV6-5 to TRBJ2-5, with D possibly matching TRBD1 (6 bases). V was pared by 7 bases and J by 4 bases, with 19 bases between. The CDR3 is made up of 15 amino acids. CDR1 is MNHEY and CDR2 is SVGAGI in the germline V gene. CDR3 sequence reads: CASTFVRGGGETQYF. The DNA of the CDR3 is TGTGCCAGCACCTTCGTCAGGGGTGGGGGAGAGACCCAGTACTTC.

CDR3: CASSQDGAGTDTQYF. As DNA, the CDR3 is TGCGCCAGCAGCCAAGACGGCGCGGGCACAGATACGCAGTATTTT. The chain carries TRBV4-3 and TRBJ2-3; D uncertain. V lost 0 bases, J lost 1 base, and 8 bases lay in between. Germline V CDR1 and CDR2: LGHNA, YSLEER. The CDR3 is made up of 15 amino acids.

This clone was counted once. This chain joins TRBV24-1 and TRBJ2-2; 7 nucleotides match TRBD1. Germline CDR1 reads KGHDR; CDR2 reads SFDVKD. The ends lost 1 base at V and 3 bases at J; junction bases unmatched: 16. This CDR3 is built from 20 residues. Written as DNA, the CDR3 is TGTGCCACCAGTGATTTCGCCCGAGGAGAGGACAGGTCCCACACCGGGGAGCTGTTTTTT. Translated, it gives CATSDFARGEDRSHTGELFF.

The sample holds one count of this clone. The V call is TRBV11-2, the J call TRBJ1-1; perhaps TRBD1 as D (5 bases). V was pared by 2 bases and J by 1 base, with 8 bases between. Per germline, CDR1 SGHAT and CDR2 FQNNGV. The CDR3 runs 14 residues. The CDR3 protein is CASSLNQGNTEAFF. In DNA form, the CDR3 reads TGTGCCAGCAGCTTAAATCAGGGGAACACTGAAGCTTTCTTT.

V is TRBV3-1 (or the pseudogene TRBV3-2) and J is TRBJ1-3; 8 bases are a match to TRBD1. In germline, CDR1 is LGHDT, CDR2 YNNKEL (reference sequence). The CDR3 runs 15 residues. V lost 8 bases, J lost 2 bases, and 8 bases stayed unmatched. The CDR3 spells CASSETGVAGNTIYF. CDR3 nucleotide sequence: TGTGCCAGCTCGGAGACAGGGGTGGCTGGAAACACCATATATTTT.

The genes are TRBV4-3 and TRBJ1-1, with D possibly being TRBD1 (6 bases). Germline lookup yields CDR1 LGHNA and CDR2 YSLEER. CDR3 length: 15 residues. V dropped 0 bases and J dropped 3 bases, with 11 bases sitting between them. CDR3 residues: CASSQDTYRDTEAFF. CDR3 in DNA: TGCGCCAGCAGCCAAGATACCTACAGGGACACTGAAGCTTTCTTT.

The chain employs TRBV7-9 and TRBJ2-1; 10 bases match TRBD2. The V gene's germline CDR1 is SEHNR and CDR2 FQNEAQ (reference sequence). The CDR3 runs 15 residues. The ends lost 1 base at V and 5 bases at J; junction bases unmatched: 2. The CDR3 loop reads CASSLGAGGDNEQFF. The CDR3 DNA is TGTGCCAGCAGCTTAGGAGCGGGGGGGGACAATGAGCAGTTCTTC. The variable domain in full, completed from reference TRBV7-9 and TRBJ2-1, reads DTGVSQNPRHKITKRGQNVTFRCDPISEHNRLYWYRQTLGQGPEFLTYFQNEAQLEKSRLLSDRFSAERPKGSFSTLEIQRTEQGDSAMYLCASSLGAGGDNEQFFGPGTRLTVL.

This clone was found a few times. V is TRBV28 and J is TRBJ1-1; D possibly corresponds to TRBD1 (6 bases). Germline CDR1 MDHEN, CDR2 SYDVKM. The CDR3 loop spans 15 amino acids. V was shortened by 5 bases and J by 8 bases, with 21 bases between the two germline ends. CDR3 region: CASSLGAGRREEAFF. DNA of the CDR3: TGTGCCAGCAGTCTGGGGGCCGGAAGGCGCGAGGAAGCTTTCTTT.

This chain joins TRBV6-5 and TRBJ2-7; D might be TRBD1 (6 bases). This CDR3 contains 13 residues. V lost 5 bases, J lost 4 bases, and 12 bases lay in between. Germline CDR1 is MNHEY and CDR2 is SVGAGI. The CDR3 DNA reads as TGTGCCAGCAGTCGGGACACGTTGTACGAGCAGTACTTC. As protein: CASSRDTLYEQYF.